This T cell receptor beta chain was captured in a study of OX40 agonist ivuxolimab in advanced cancers. Germline V gene data show CDR1 as MNHEY and CDR2 as SMNVEV (reference sequence). The CDR3 totals 16 residues. Trimming stripped 3 bases from V and 4 bases from J, with 17 bases between. Sequencing was performed with immunoSEQ multiplex PCR; in TCRdb, only in-frame clones are kept and a portion is missing. The table lists roughly 57,000 clones, more than 65% of them singletons. This sample comprised CD4+ or CD8+ T cells sorted from blood, obtained in a trial of the OX40 agonist ivuxolimab. The receptor was isolated from an adult with an advanced solid tumor such as melanoma, head and neck, liver or kidney cancer. The J gene is TRBJ2-3, the V gene TRBV27; D is uncertain. CDR3 in amino acids: CASSFQSFSLPDTQYF. In DNA, the CDR3 is TGTGCCAGCAGTTTTCAAAGCTTCTCCCTCCCAGATACGCAGTATTTT.